This T cell receptor beta chain comes out of a study of tumour-infiltrating T cells in Burkitt lymphoma. Across the whole study: Productive clonality predicted overall and progression-free survival.

Data came from immunoSEQ multiplex PCR; TCRdb stores just in-frame clones and leaves some out. This sample has a few thousand clones, with 72% found just once. The source of this sequence is a human donor with diffuse large B-cell lymphoma. Sequenced material: tumor tissue.

The DNA for the CDR3 is TGTGCCAGCAGCCGCGGGGGCGGGGGTGGCTCCTACAATGAGCAGTTCTTC. Its protein is CASSRGGGGGSYNEQFF. The rearrangement joins TRBV7-9 to TRBJ2-1; D is possibly TRBD2 (7 bases). This CDR3 has 17 amino acids. V gave up 5 bases and J gave up 0 bases, with 17 bases separating them. Per germline, CDR1 SEHNR and CDR2 FQNEAQ (reference sequence). Based on the CDR3 plus reference TRBV7-9 and TRBJ2-1, the full variable domain is DTGVSQNPRHKITKRGQNVTFRCDPISEHNRLYWYRQTLGQGPEFLTYFQNEAQLEKSRLLSDRFSAERPKGSFSTLEIQRTEQGDSAMYLCASSRGGGGGSYNEQFFGPGTRLTVL.